This TCR beta chain stems from a study of blood T cell repertoires in COVID-19. In the study overall: Sites across the United States, Italy and Spain contributed samples from acute and convalescent COVID-19. From T cells, B-cell-depleted T cells, or PBMCs came the material, which was cDNA or gDNA.

In the original workflow: By means of reference gene primer amplification, nucleated cell counts were estimated. TCRdb's copy holds only in-frame clones and misses some; the assay was immunoSEQ multiplex PCR. From that table come the V and J calls and clone size; the DNA was used to work out D and trimming. The repertoire holds about 220,000 clones, with about 80% as singletons. Germline-derived CDR1 and CDR2 are SGHAT and FQNNGV. V was clipped by 5 bases and J by 5 bases; unmatched bases: 6. The CDR3 loop spans 15 amino acids. The rearrangement joins TRBV11-2 to TRBJ2-2; 9 bases are a match to TRBD1. The origin of this receptor is a woman aged 30 to 39 who had recovered from COVID-19. The sample was peripheral blood. This chain's CDR3 is CASSIWTGVTGELFF. The CDR3 DNA sequence: TGTGCCAGCAGCATCTGGACAGGGGTTACCGGGGAGCTGTTTTTT.